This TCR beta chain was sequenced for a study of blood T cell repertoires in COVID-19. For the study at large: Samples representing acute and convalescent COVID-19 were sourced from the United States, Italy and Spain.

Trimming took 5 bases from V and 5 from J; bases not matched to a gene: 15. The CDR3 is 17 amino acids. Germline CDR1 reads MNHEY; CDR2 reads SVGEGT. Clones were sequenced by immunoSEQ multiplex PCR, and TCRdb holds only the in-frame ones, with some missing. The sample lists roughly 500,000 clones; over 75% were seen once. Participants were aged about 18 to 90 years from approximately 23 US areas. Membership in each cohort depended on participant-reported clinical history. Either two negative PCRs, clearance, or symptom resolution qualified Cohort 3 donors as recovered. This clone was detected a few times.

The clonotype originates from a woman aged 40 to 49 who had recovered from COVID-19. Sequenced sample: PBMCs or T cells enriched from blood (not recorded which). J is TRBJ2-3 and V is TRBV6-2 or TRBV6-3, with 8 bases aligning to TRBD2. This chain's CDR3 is CASSPPTLAAMGDTQYF. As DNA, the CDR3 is TGTGCCAGCAGTCCGCCCACACTAGCGGCAATGGGAGATACGCAGTATTTT.